This TCR beta chain was obtained from a study of HIV-infected children after antiretroviral therapy interruption. The TCR library was built from RNA with a 3' RACE protocol and unique molecular identifiers. From the 3' RACE reads, TCRdb called clonotypes with MiXCR, one entry per CDR3 protein. The sample lists 30,000 to 50,000 distinct CDR3 sequences, about 6.5% occurring once. Details on this clonotype: At one end, the junction sequence differs from germline, possibly due to a read error.

Germline-derived CDR1 and CDR2 are DFQATT and SNEGSKA (reference sequence). This CDR3 region has 12 residues. Noted treatment: PENTA 11 planned treatment interruption arm or continuous ART arm. The chain is built from TRBV20-1 and TRBJ1-1, with D possibly being TRBD1 (6 bases). This clonotype was sampled from a pool of human donors with HIV. The sequencing here drew on CD45RA+ CD4+ T cells from PBMCs, pooled from several time points, taken from a donor given antiretroviral therapy, either interrupted or continuous. Regarding subset: naive CD4+ CD45RA+ CD45RO- T cells. CDR3 sequence reads: CGAPDRNTEAFF. Written as DNA, the CDR3 is TGCGGTGCACCGGACAGGAACACTGAAGCTTTCTTT.